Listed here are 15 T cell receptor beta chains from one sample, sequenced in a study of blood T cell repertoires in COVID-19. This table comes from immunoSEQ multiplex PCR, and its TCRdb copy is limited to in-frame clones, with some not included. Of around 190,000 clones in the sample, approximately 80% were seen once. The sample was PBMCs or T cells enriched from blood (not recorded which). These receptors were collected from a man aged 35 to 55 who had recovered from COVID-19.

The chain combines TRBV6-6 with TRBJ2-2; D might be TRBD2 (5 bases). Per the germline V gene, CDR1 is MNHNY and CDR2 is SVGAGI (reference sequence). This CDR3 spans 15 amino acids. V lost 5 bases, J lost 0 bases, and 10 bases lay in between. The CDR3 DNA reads TGTGCCAGCAGTCGGACTTCTGCGAACACCGGGGAGCTGTTTTTT. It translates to CASSRTSANTGELFF.

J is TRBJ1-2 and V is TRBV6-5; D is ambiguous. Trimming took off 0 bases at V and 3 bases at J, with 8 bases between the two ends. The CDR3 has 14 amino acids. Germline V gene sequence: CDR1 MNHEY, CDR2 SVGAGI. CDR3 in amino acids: CASSYSGSHYGYTF. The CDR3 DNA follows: TGTGCCAGCAGTTACTCGGGCAGCCACTATGGCTACACCTTC.

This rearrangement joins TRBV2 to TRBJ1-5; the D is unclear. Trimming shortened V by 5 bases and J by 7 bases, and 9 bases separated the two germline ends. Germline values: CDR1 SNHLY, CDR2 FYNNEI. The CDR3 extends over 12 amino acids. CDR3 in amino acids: CASSPEGQPQHF. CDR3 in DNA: TGTGCCAGCAGTCCCGAGGGACAGCCCCAGCATTTT.

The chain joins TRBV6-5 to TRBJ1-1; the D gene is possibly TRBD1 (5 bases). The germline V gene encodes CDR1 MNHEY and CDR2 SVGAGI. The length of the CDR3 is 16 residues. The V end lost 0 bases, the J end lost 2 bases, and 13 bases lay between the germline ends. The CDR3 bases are TGTGCCAGCAGTTACTCAGGGGCCAGACCCAACACTGAAGCTTTCTTT. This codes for CASSYSGARPNTEAFF.

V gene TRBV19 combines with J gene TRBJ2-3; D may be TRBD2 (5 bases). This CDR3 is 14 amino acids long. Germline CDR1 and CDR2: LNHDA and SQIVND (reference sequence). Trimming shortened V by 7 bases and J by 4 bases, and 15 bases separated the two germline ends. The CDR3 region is CASNSYEGSDTQYF. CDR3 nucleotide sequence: TGTGCCAGTAATAGTTATGAGGGCTCAGATACGCAGTATTTT. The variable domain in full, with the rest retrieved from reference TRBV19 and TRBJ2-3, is DGGITQSPKYLFRKEGQNVTLSCEQNLNHDAMYWYRQDPGQGLRLIYYSQIVNDFQKGDIAEGYSVSREKKESFPLTVTSAQKNPTAFYLCASNSYEGSDTQYFGPGTRLTVL.

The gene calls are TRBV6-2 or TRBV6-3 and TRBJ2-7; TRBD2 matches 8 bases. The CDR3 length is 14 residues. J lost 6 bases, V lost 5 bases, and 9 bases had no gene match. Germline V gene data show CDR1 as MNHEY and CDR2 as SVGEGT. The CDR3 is CASSQAGVRTEQYF. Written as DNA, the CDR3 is TGTGCCAGCAGTCAAGCGGGAGTGAGGACCGAGCAGTACTTC.

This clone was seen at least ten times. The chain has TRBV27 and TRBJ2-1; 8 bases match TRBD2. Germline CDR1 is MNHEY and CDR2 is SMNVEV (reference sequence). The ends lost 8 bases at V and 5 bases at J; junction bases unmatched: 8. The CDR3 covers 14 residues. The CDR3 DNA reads TGTGCCAGCCAGACCGGGGGGGCCCACAATGAGCAGTTCTTC. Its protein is CASQTGGAHNEQFF.

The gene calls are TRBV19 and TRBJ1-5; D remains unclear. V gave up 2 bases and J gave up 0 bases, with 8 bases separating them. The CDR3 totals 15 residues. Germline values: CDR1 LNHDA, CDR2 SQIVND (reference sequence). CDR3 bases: TGTGCCAGTAGTATACTAGATCCTAGCAATCAGCCCCAGCATTTT. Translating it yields CASSILDPSNQPQHF.

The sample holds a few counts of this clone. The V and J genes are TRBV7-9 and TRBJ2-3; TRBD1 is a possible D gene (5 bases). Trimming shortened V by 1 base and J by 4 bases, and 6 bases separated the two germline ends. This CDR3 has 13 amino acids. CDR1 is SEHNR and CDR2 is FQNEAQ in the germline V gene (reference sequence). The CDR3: CASSLVGADTQYF. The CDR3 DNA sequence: TGTGCCAGCAGCTTAGTAGGGGCAGATACGCAGTATTTT.

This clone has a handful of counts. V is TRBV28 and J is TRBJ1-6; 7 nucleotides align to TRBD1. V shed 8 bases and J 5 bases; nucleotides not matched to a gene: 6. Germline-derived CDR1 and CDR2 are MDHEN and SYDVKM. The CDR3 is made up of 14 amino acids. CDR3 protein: CASHEQGNNSPLHF. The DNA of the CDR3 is TGTGCCAGCCACGAACAGGGGAATAATTCACCCCTCCACTTT.

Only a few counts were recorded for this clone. CDR3: CAISALGQDTEAFF. In nucleotides, the CDR3 is TGTGCCATCAGTGCCCTCGGACAGGACACTGAAGCTTTCTTT. The chain joins TRBV10-3 to TRBJ1-1; 7 bases match TRBD1. The germline V gene encodes CDR1 ENHRY and CDR2 SYGVKD. V trimming: 4 bases; J trimming: 3 bases; junction bases outside the gene matches: 5. The CDR3 contains 14 residues.

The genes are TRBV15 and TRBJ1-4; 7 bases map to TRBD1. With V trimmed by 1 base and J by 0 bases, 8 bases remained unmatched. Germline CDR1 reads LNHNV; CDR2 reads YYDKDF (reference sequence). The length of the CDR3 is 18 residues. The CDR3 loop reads CATSRGDSPYATNEKLFF. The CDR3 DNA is TGTGCCACCAGCAGAGGGGACAGCCCCTACGCAACTAATGAAAAACTGTTTTTT.

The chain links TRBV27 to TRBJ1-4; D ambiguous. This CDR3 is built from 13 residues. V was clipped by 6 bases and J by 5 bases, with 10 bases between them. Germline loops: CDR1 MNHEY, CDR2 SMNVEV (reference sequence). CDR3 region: CASRLTGNEKLFF. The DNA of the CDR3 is TGTGCCAGCAGGCTAACGGGAAATGAAAAACTGTTTTTT. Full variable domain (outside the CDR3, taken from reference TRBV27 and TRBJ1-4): EAQVTQNPRYLITVTGKKLTVTCSQNMNHEYMSWYRQDPGLGLRQIYYSMNVEVTDKGDVPEGYKVSRKEKRNFPLILESPSPNQTSLYFCASRLTGNEKLFFGSGTQLSVL.

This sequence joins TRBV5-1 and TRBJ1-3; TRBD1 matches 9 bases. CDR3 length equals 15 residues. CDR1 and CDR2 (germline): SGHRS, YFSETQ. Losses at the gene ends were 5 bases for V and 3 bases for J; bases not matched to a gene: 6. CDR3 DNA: TGCGCCAGCAGGCGGGACAGGGATTTTGGAAACACCATATATTTT. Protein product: CASRRDRDFGNTIYF.

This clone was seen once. The CDR3 region is CASHGQGRSGELFF. The CDR3 coding sequence is TGTGCCAGCCACGGACAGGGGCGTTCCGGGGAGCTGTTTTTT. The V call is TRBV2, the J call TRBJ2-2, with 9 bases fitting TRBD1. The trim removed 8 bases at V and 6 bases at J, leaving 7 bases unmatched. The CDR3 totals 14 residues. Germline values: CDR1 SNHLY, CDR2 FYNNEI.